Sequencing of this T cell receptor (beta chain) was carried out in a study of blood T cells in healthy people across ages. Study-wide points: Because donor CMV status was unknown, expanded clonotype changes were possibly confounded.

Total RNA, at least 6 micrograms per sample, was extracted from PBMCs. Primers used in a second PCR of about 7 to 12 cycles were a sample-barcoded 5' primer and a J-beta primer mix. One entry per CDR3 protein, called by TCRdb with MiXCR from the 5' RACE reads. The table lists more than 1 million distinct CDR3 sequences, around 45% of them singletons. The CDR3 loop spans 15 amino acids. Unmatched junction bases numbered 8, after V lost 5 bases and J lost 3 bases. CDR1 and CDR2 from the germline V gene are SGHTA and FQGTGA. This clonotype has a count of ten or more. What it binds is not known. The clonotype originates from a woman in her sixties or seventies in good health. The rearrangement uses TRBV7-3 and TRBJ2-3; 7 nucleotides align to TRBD2. Sequencing input: blood. CDR3: CASSPTAGSTDTQYF. The CDR3 DNA sequence: TGTGCCAGCAGCCCGACAGCGGGGAGTACAGATACGCAGTATTTT.